These 25 T cell receptor beta chains were all obtained from the same sample, sequenced in a study of blood T cells in healthy people across ages. A second roughly 7 to 11 cycle PCR used barcoded and J-beta primers. TCRdb reanalysed the 5' RACE reads using MiXCR and keeps one entry per CDR3 protein. The sample lists about 640,000 distinct CDR3 sequences; 58% were seen once. Sequences were obtained from blood. The receptors derive from a man between 60 and 75 years old in good health.

This chain connects TRBV5-1 to TRBJ2-3; the match to TRBD1 covers 7 bases. The ends lost 4 bases at V and 6 bases at J; junction bases unmatched: 8. CDR1 SGHRS and CDR2 YFSETQ come from the germline V gene. This CDR3 is built from 14 residues. CDR3 protein: CASSPGQERDTQYF. The CDR3 DNA follows: TGCGCCAGCAGCCCAGGACAGGAGAGGGATACGCAGTATTTT.

In this sample, this clonotype turned up many times. This sequence joins TRBV6-5 and TRBJ2-7; TRBD1 is a possible D gene (6 bases). Trimming removed 5 bases at V and 0 bases at J, with 8 bases between. CDR3 length: 13 amino acids. Germline V gene lookup returns CDR1 MNHEY and CDR2 SVGAGI. CDR3 in amino acids: CASSRDISYEQYF. The CDR3 DNA follows: TGTGCCAGCAGTCGGGACATCTCCTACGAGCAGTACTTC.

This clonotype was seen ten or more times. The chain couples TRBV29-1 to TRBJ2-5; a possible D gene is TRBD2 (6 bases). CDR3 length: 13 residues. With 3 bases removed from V and 4 bases from J, the gap between germline ends came to 12 bases. Germline V gene data show CDR1 as SQVTM and CDR2 as ANQGSEA. In DNA, the CDR3 is TGCAGCGTTGATGAGGGCGGGGCAGAGACCCAGTACTTC. Its translation is CSVDEGGAETQYF.

For the CDR3, the DNA is TGCAGTGCTAGAGTCACGGGGCCGGGGAGGTTGGCGCAGTACTTC. This encodes CSARVTGPGRLAQYF. The chain links TRBV20-1 to TRBJ2-5; TRBD2 might be the D (6 bases). This CDR3 contains 15 residues. The V gene's germline CDR1 is DFQATT and CDR2 SNEGSKA (reference sequence). With 1 base removed from V and 11 bases from J, the gap between germline ends came to 23 bases.

V gene TRBV10-3 combines with J gene TRBJ1-5, with D possibly matching TRBD1 (6 bases). The CDR3 spans 13 residues. Germline V gene data show CDR1 as ENHRY and CDR2 as SYGVKD. Trimming removed 6 bases from V and 7 bases from J, with 13 bases in between. The CDR3 DNA reads TGTGCCATCAGCGCGGACAGCGGGCAGCCCCAGCATTTT. Amino acids: CAISADSGQPQHF.

Only a few counts were recorded for this clonotype. The gene calls are TRBV20-1 and TRBJ2-1; 9 bases agree with TRBD2. Germline trimming cut 3 bases from V and 10 bases from J; bases unmatched to any gene: 4. This CDR3 is built from 12 residues. From germline, CDR1 is DFQATT and CDR2 SNEGSKA (reference sequence). The CDR3, as DNA: TGCAGTGCTAGGCGTAGCGGGGGCGAGCAGTTCTTC. Its translation: CSARRSGGEQFF.

This clonotype was counted between two and nine times. The chain recombines TRBV5-1 with TRBJ2-3; 8 bases map to TRBD1. This CDR3 is built from 15 residues. The germline V gene has CDR1 SGHRS and CDR2 YFSETQ. Trimming removed 0 bases from V and 3 bases from J; junction bases left unmatched: 3. Written as DNA, the CDR3 is TGCGCCAGCAGCTTGGCACAGGGGGAGACAGATACGCAGTATTTT. This codes for CASSLAQGETDTQYF.

This clonotype was counted at least ten times. The chain recombines TRBV7-8 with TRBJ1-5; the D is unclear. Germline CDR1 reads SGHVS; CDR2 reads FQNEAQ. The V gene lost 1 base and the J gene lost 1 base, with 8 bases spanning the gap. The CDR3 covers 15 residues. This chain's CDR3 is CASSLGAGSNQPQHF. The CDR3 DNA sequence: TGTGCCAGCAGCTTAGGGGCAGGCAGCAATCAGCCCCAGCATTTT.

CDR3 coding DNA: TGTGCCAGCAGTGAGACGGGACCCCCCTTAGATACGCAGTATTTT. Its protein product is CASSETGPPLDTQYF. The rearrangement links TRBV7-6 to TRBJ2-3; D may correspond to TRBD1 or TRBD2 (5 bases each). Germline CDR1 SGHVS, CDR2 FNYEAQ. The germline V and J ends were trimmed by 6 bases and 5 bases, with 18 bases remaining between them. This CDR3 has 15 amino acids.

V gene TRBV12-3 or TRBV12-4 combines with J gene TRBJ2-7, with D tentatively TRBD1 or TRBD2 (6 bases each). Trimming removed 7 bases at V and 4 bases at J, with 20 bases between. The CDR3 runs 15 residues. The CDR3 sequence is CASNPGGRGGYEQYF. DNA of the CDR3: TGTGCCAGCAACCCCGGGGGCAGGGGCGGGTACGAGCAGTACTTC.

The chain combines TRBV25-1 with TRBJ2-5; 11 positions match TRBD2. Germline V CDR1 and CDR2: MGHDK, SYGVNS. With 4 bases clipped from V and 2 bases from J, the junction kept 9 bases outside the gene matches. The CDR3 loop spans 17 amino acids. The CDR3 loop is CASSALAGDRKQETQYF. CDR3 coding DNA: TGTGCCAGCAGTGCACTAGCGGGGGACCGAAAACAAGAGACCCAGTACTTC.

The chain links TRBV7-9 to TRBJ1-5; the D is unclear. The end of the DNA fits TRBJ2-3 better, so the J call may be wrong. CDR1 and CDR2 (germline): SEHNR, FQNEAQ (reference sequence). The CDR3 is made up of 13 amino acids. CDR3 region: CASSLGVDQPQYF. CDR3 coding DNA: TGTGCCAGCAGCTTAGGCGTGGATCAGCCCCAGTATTTT.

The rearrangement links TRBV15 to TRBJ2-5; TRBD1 matches at 9 bases. TRBJ2-7 matches the DNA end more closely, so the J call is doubtful. Germline V gene data show CDR1 as LNHNV and CDR2 as YYDKDF (reference sequence). CDR3 length: 14 amino acids. DNA of the CDR3: TGTGCCACCAGCCCGGGACAGGGTCCGTACGAGCAGTACTTC. It specifies CATSPGQGPYEQYF.

This chain joins TRBV4-1 and TRBJ1-6; 10 bases map to TRBD1. CDR1 is MGHRA and CDR2 is YSYEKL in the germline V gene. CDR3 length equals 15 residues. Unmatched junction bases numbered 5, after V lost 3 bases and J lost 9 bases. The CDR3 loop is CASSQLTGGFSPLHF. The DNA of the CDR3 is TGCGCCAGCAGCCAGTTGACAGGGGGCTTTTCACCCCTCCACTTT.

This clonotype was detected a few times. V gene TRBV10-3 combines with J gene TRBJ2-5, with 8 bases matching TRBD2. The V gene end was trimmed by 6 bases and the J gene end by 1 base; junction bases not matched to a gene: 7. Germline CDR1 is ENHRY and CDR2 is SYGVKD. The CDR3 totals 15 residues. The CDR3, as DNA: TGTGCCATCAGGGAAGCGGGGGAAGCCCAAGAGACCCAGTACTTC. Protein sequence: CAIREAGEAQETQYF.

The table lists this clonotype with a count of one. The rearrangement uses TRBV4-1 and TRBJ2-1, with D perhaps TRBD2 (5 bases). Germline values: CDR1 MGHRA, CDR2 YSYEKL. V lost 4 bases, J lost 4 bases, and 11 bases lay in between. The CDR3 sequence is 14 residues long. This CDR3 reads CASSPPRGYNEQFF. The CDR3, as DNA: TGCGCCAGCAGCCCCCCCCGGGGATACAATGAGCAGTTCTTC.

The chain combines TRBV11-2 with TRBJ2-1, with 10 positions matching TRBD2. After removal of 5 bases from V and 0 bases from J, the junction contained 7 bases not matched to a gene. Germline V CDR1 and CDR2: SGHAT, FQNNGV. This CDR3 region has 17 residues. CDR3 residues: CASSVRTSGSSYNEQFF. CDR3 DNA sequence: TGTGCCAGCAGCGTAAGGACTAGCGGAAGCTCCTACAATGAGCAGTTCTTC.

V and J are TRBV2 and TRBJ2-3; 7 bases align to TRBD2. The germline CDR1 and CDR2 sequences are SNHLY and FYNNEI. The trim removed 8 bases at V and 4 bases at J, leaving 6 bases unmatched. There are 13 residues in the CDR3. This chain's CDR3 is CASLAGEADTQYF. The CDR3, as DNA: TGTGCCAGCTTGGCGGGGGAGGCAGATACGCAGTATTTT.

The J gene is TRBJ1-4, the V gene TRBV20-1; D might be TRBD1 (6 bases). The CDR3 sequence is 15 residues long. Trimming shortened V by 1 base and J by 8 bases, and 17 bases separated the two germline ends. Per germline, CDR1 DFQATT and CDR2 SNEGSKA (reference sequence). CDR3 residues: CSARAVEGVGEKLFF. CDR3 nucleotides: TGCAGTGCTAGAGCTGTCGAGGGGGTGGGAGAAAAACTGTTTTTT.

This chain joins TRBV9 and TRBJ2-1; 7 positions match TRBD2. The CDR3 runs to 15 residues. V lost 3 bases to trimming and J lost 5 bases; unmatched junction nucleotides: 8. In germline, CDR1 is SGDLS, CDR2 YYNGEE. CDR3 sequence: CASSESLAEDNEQFF. The CDR3 DNA sequence: TGTGCCAGCAGCGAGAGCCTAGCGGAGGACAATGAGCAGTTCTTC.

Only one count was recorded for this clonotype. V and J are TRBV12-3 or TRBV12-4 and TRBJ2-3; D ambiguous. V was pared by 2 bases and J by 0 bases, with 12 bases between. CDR3 length: 16 amino acids. The CDR3 reads CASSLLIRPSTDTQYF. The CDR3 nucleotides read TGTGCCAGCAGTTTATTAATACGCCCCAGCACAGATACGCAGTATTTT.

The chain uses TRBV11-2 and TRBJ2-5; D may be TRBD1 or TRBD2 (5 bases each). CDR1 and CDR2 (germline): SGHAT, FQNNGV. The CDR3 loop spans 14 amino acids. With 3 bases removed from V and 11 bases from J, the gap between germline ends came to 19 bases. CDR3 protein: CASSFRGFIDGQYF. In DNA form, the CDR3 reads TGTGCCAGCAGCTTTCGGGGCTTTATCGATGGGCAGTACTTC.

CDR3 protein: CSARVAGNTDTQYF. The CDR3 coding sequence is TGCAGTGCTAGAGTAGCGGGAAACACAGATACGCAGTATTTT. The genes are TRBV20-1 and TRBJ2-3; 8 bases line up with TRBD2. Germline CDR1 DFQATT, CDR2 SNEGSKA (reference sequence). Losses at the gene ends were 1 base for V and 2 bases for J; bases not matched to a gene: 2. The CDR3 totals 14 residues.

Comments on this clonotype: One junction end does not reproduce the germline sequence, and a read error may be involved. V usage is TRBV20-1 and J usage is TRBJ2-2; no firm D call. There are 13 residues in the CDR3. Per the germline V gene, CDR1 is DFQATT and CDR2 is SNEGSKA (reference sequence). The CDR3 loop is CSARDTNTGELFF. For the CDR3, the DNA is TGCAGTGCTAGAGACACGAATACCGGGGAGCTGTTTTTT.

V gene TRBV6-2 or TRBV6-3 combines with J gene TRBJ1-2; D call uncertain. CDR1 and CDR2 (germline): MNHEY, SVGEGT. CDR3 length: 16 residues. Trimming left V 5 bases short and J 2 bases short, with 18 bases between. The CDR3 here is CASSQTGPNFNYGYTF. CDR3 bases: TGTGCCAGCAGTCAAACTGGACCGAACTTCAACTATGGCTACACCTTC.